This T cell receptor beta chain is drawn from a study of T cell responses to AZD1222 COVID-19 vaccine (dated by TCRdb to the early 2020s). With regard to the full study: AZD1222 recipients given second doses at about 4 weeks or at about 12 weeks were pooled, since spike-specific TCR depth and breadth were not found to differ between the two schedules. TCR sequencing was performed for fewer than 250 trial participants, of whom roughly 200 were given two doses of AZD1222 and some 25 were given two doses of MenACWY control vaccine. Enrollment into the trials was organized by age into subgroups of 18-55, 56-69 and 70-plus years, and those subgroups contained roughly 150, 30 and 60 TCR-sequenced participants, respectively. Points the paper makes about the study in general: Vaccine-associated CD4 TCRs spanned the whole spike protein, with dominant responses in regions 160-218 and 743-854. Conclusions about previously exposed vaccinees are limited because only 6 or 7 AZD1222 recipients were SARS-CoV-2 seropositive at baseline. Epitopes outside the regions mutated in the B.1.351 and B.1.1.7 variants were reportedly recognized by nearly half of the unique spike-specific TCRs. No day 14 peak-response samples were available, so repertoires were characterized only after the peak T cell response. After two AZD1222 doses, spike-specific TCR breadth and depth were significantly higher than at day 0 and than in MenACWY recipients. Participants were mostly white British, with more females than males. The authors suggested clonal diversity may have been underestimated. The 56-69-year group was small, and its depth increase did not reach significance, likely because of low power.

The CDR3 regions of human TCRbeta chains were subjected to immunosequencing. Regarding the original processing steps: Repertoire TCRs were checked for matches against a reference library of SARS-CoV-2-specific TCRs that had been generated using the MIRA antigen-specificity platform. Breadth meant the fraction of unique TCRs that were SARS-CoV-2-associated, whereas depth meant the fraction of total T cells that were SARS-CoV-2-associated. Using the MIRA data, each spike-specific TCR was assigned both to the spike region to which the TCR was reactive and to a CD4 or CD8 class. Log10-transformed breadth and depth values were compared by one-way ANOVA with Sidak's multiple comparisons tests. In TCRdb, the immuneACCESS table is reduced to in-frame sequences with V and J assigned. These tables do not hold every clone; where another copy was compared, an unresolved V gene accounts for under half, and the others remain unexplained. V and J calls and clone size follow that table, whereas D and trimming were derived from the DNA. Here the sample has more than 95,000 clones; around 90% occur a single time. The biggest ten clones account for 20% to 25% of the sample.

The time point tag for this specimen amounts to: baseline before first vaccination. Vaccinee samples were obtained from the UK trials COV001 and COV002, which included a single-blind randomized controlled phase 2/3 trial of AZD1222 (ChAdOx1 nCoV-19) in healthy adults. For TCRbeta chain sequencing, PBMC samples from trial participants were taken at day 0 and at day 28 after the second dose. For this chain, trimming is 6 bases at the V end and 2 bases at the J end, and the number of junction bases without a gene match is 9. Reading from cysteine to phenylalanine, the CDR3 counts 17 amino acids. The DNA shown is the 51-base CDR3, in frame from base 1. A remark on this clone: The antigen it recognizes is unknown. No much larger clone exists at a distance of one base, and base qualities are not known.

The TCR comes from an adult in good health. Specimen: peripheral blood, collected on day 0 of AZD1222 vaccination. The sequence joins TRBV5-3 to TRBJ1-6; 9 junctional bases match TRBD1. TRBV5-3 is marked as an open reading frame, function uncertain. The bases read TGTGCCAGAAACCCATCGTGGGACAGGGCCTATAATTCACCCCTCCACTTT. This encodes CARNPSWDRAYNSPLHF.